A single sample gave rise to the 24 T cell receptor beta chains below, sequenced in a study of blood T cell repertoires in COVID-19. Assay used: immunoSEQ multiplex PCR; TCRdb lists only in-frame clones, some missing. The data hold about 150,000 clones, with over 80% observed a single time. Specimen: peripheral blood. The receptors derive from a woman at least 80 years old with COVID-19, enrolled during active disease.

The V and J genes are TRBV18 and TRBJ2-1; TRBD1 is a possible D gene (5 bases). The CDR3 sequence is 15 residues long. The V gene lost 1 base and the J gene lost 7 bases, with 14 bases spanning the gap. Germline CDR1 and CDR2: KGHSH and LQKENI. In nucleotides, the CDR3 is TGTGCCAGCTCACCACTAGTCGCCAGGGAAAATGAGCAGTTCTTC. This gives the protein CASSPLVARENEQFF. Together with reference TRBV18 and TRBJ2-1, the CDR3 gives the full variable domain: NAGVMQNPRHLVRRRGQEARLRCSPMKGHSHVYWYRQLPEEGLKFMVYLQKENIIDESGMPKERFSAEFPKEGPSILRIQQVVRGDSAAYFCASSPLVARENEQFFGPGTRLTVL.

The gene calls are TRBV6-5 and TRBJ1-3; weak D call: TRBD1 (5 bases). V was pared by 6 bases and J by 7 bases, with 7 bases between. This CDR3 has 11 residues. Germline V CDR1 and CDR2: MNHEY, SVGAGI. This CDR3 is CASRGPNTIYF. CDR3 nucleotide sequence: TGTGCCAGCAGGGGGCCCAACACCATATATTTT.

The CDR3 region is CASSEFPGSGYTF. DNA for the CDR3: TGTGCCAGCAGTGAATTTCCCGGGTCGGGCTACACCTTC. The chain combines TRBV6-1 with TRBJ1-2; no firm D call. The CDR3 loop spans 13 amino acids. Germline V lookup: CDR1 MNHNS, CDR2 SASEGT. Trimming removed 2 bases from V and 8 bases from J, with 12 bases in between.

V and J are TRBV18 and TRBJ1-5; D is ambiguous. CDR3 length equals 13 residues. V lost 5 bases, J lost 3 bases, and 8 bases lay in between. CDR1 and CDR2 (germline): KGHSH, LQKENI. The CDR3 nucleotides read TGTGCCAGCTCAACACAGCCCAATCAGCCCCAGCATTTT. Residues: CASSTQPNQPQHF.

The chain combines TRBV29-1 with TRBJ1-1; weak D call: TRBD1 (6 bases). Between the trimmed V and J ends, which lost 5 bases and 1 base, there was a span of 14 bases. Germline V gene data show CDR1 as SQVTM and CDR2 as ANQGSEA. The CDR3 is 14 amino acids. CDR3: CSVSPGATNTEAFF. The CDR3 DNA is TGCAGCGTTTCGCCAGGGGCGACGAACACTGAAGCTTTCTTT.

The sample holds a few counts of this clone. The genes are TRBV25-1 and TRBJ1-2; D uncertain. The V end lost 3 bases, the J end lost 6 bases, and 17 bases lay between the germline ends. Germline V gives CDR1 MGHDK, CDR2 SYGVNS. The CDR3 is 15 amino acids. Here the CDR3 DNA reads TGTGCCAGCAGTGACTCCCCAAGCGGGAGAGATGGCTACACCTTC. It is translated as CASSDSPSGRDGYTF.

The rearrangement joins TRBV12-3 or TRBV12-4 to TRBJ1-1; TRBD1 agrees at 7 bases. This CDR3 comprises 13 residues. J gave up 4 bases and V 7 bases, and 6 bases lay outside the gene matches. The CDR3 loop is CASNLGQATEAFF. Here the CDR3 DNA reads TGTGCCAGCAACCTAGGACAGGCCACTGAAGCTTTCTTT.

The CDR3 nucleotides are TGTGCCAGCTCACCACGATCAGGGGAGACCCAGTACTTC. It yields the protein CASSPRSGETQYF. The chain couples TRBV18 to TRBJ2-5, with D possibly TRBD1 on 5 matching bases. Trimming shortened V by 1 base and J by 5 bases, and 8 bases separated the two germline ends. This CDR3 is 13 amino acids long. Germline V gene sequence: CDR1 KGHSH, CDR2 LQKENI.

The rearrangement uses TRBV5-4 and TRBJ2-7; 7 bases fit TRBD1. This CDR3 spans 15 amino acids. J lost 3 bases, V lost 0 bases, and 6 bases had no gene match. The germline V gene has CDR1 SGHNT and CDR2 YYREEE (reference sequence). CDR3 DNA: TGTGCCAGCAGCTTGGGACAGGGTAGCGTCTACGAGCAGTACTTC. Residues: CASSLGQGSVYEQYF.

The rearrangement uses TRBV20-1 and TRBJ1-3; the match to TRBD1 covers 8 bases. There are 15 residues in the CDR3. CDR1 is DFQATT, CDR2 SNEGSKA, per germline (reference sequence). V lost 3 bases, J lost 2 bases, and 6 bases stayed unmatched. DNA for the CDR3: TGCAGTGCTAGTGGACAGGGAATCCCTGGAAACACCATATATTTT. It specifies CSASGQGIPGNTIYF.

V and J are TRBV5-4 and TRBJ1-5; D may be TRBD1 (5 bases). Trimming took off 1 base at V and 7 bases at J, with 12 bases between the two ends. The length of the CDR3 is 14 residues. The V gene's germline CDR1 is SGHNT and CDR2 YYREEE (reference sequence). The CDR3 nucleotides are TGTGCCAGCAGCTTGTTTGGGGGAGGACAGCCCCAGCATTTT. Protein: CASSLFGGGQPQHF.

The J gene is TRBJ1-6, the V gene TRBV6-4; 10 bases agree with TRBD1. With 6 bases clipped from V and 9 bases from J, the junction kept 8 bases outside the gene matches. The length of the CDR3 is 15 residues. Germline CDR1 MRHNA, CDR2 SNTAGT. CDR3 in amino acids: CASSRDRGQGSPLHF. The CDR3 DNA reads as TGTGCCAGCAGCCGAGACAGGGGGCAGGGTTCACCCCTCCACTTT.

CDR3 loop: CASSLQETQYF. The CDR3, as DNA: TGTGCCAGCTCACTACAAGAGACCCAGTACTTC. The gene calls are TRBV18 and TRBJ2-5; no firm D call. The CDR3 spans 11 residues. Per the germline V gene, CDR1 is KGHSH and CDR2 is LQKENI. Trimming stripped 4 bases from V and 2 bases from J, with 2 bases between.

V is TRBV7-9 and J is TRBJ2-2; 7 nucleotides agree with TRBD2. The V segment lost 5 bases and the J segment 3 bases; nucleotides outside the gene matches: 6. This CDR3 spans 15 amino acids. Germline V gene sequence: CDR1 SEHNR, CDR2 FQNEAQ (reference sequence). CDR3 DNA: TGTGCCAGCAGCCCTACGGCGGGGGACACCGGGGAGCTGTTTTTT. Its translation is CASSPTAGDTGELFF. Full variable domain (outside the CDR3, taken from reference TRBV7-9 and TRBJ2-2): DTGVSQNPRHKITKRGQNVTFRCDPISEHNRLYWYRQTLGQGPEFLTYFQNEAQLEKSRLLSDRFSAERPKGSFSTLEIQRTEQGDSAMYLCASSPTAGDTGELFFGEGSRLTVL.

This sequence joins TRBV6-5 and TRBJ1-2, with D unresolved. The CDR3 is 14 amino acids. Germline CDR1 MNHEY, CDR2 SVGAGI. Trimming took off 0 bases at V and 8 bases at J, with 13 bases between the two ends. In DNA form, the CDR3 reads TGTGCCAGCAGTTACTCGAGGCTTGCTGAGGGCTACACCTTC. It yields the protein CASSYSRLAEGYTF.

V usage is TRBV3-1 (or the pseudogene TRBV3-2) and J usage is TRBJ2-1; the D is unclear. Trimming took off 0 bases at V and 5 bases at J, with 8 bases between the two ends. This CDR3 comprises 14 residues. The germline V gene encodes CDR1 LGHDT and CDR2 YNNKEL (reference sequence). The CDR3 sequence is CASSQDSANNEQFF. The CDR3 nucleotides are TGTGCCAGCAGCCAAGACTCCGCGAACAATGAGCAGTTCTTC.

This clone was recorded a few times. The V call is TRBV6-5, the J call TRBJ1-2, with unresolved D. Trimming shortened V by 4 bases and J by 5 bases, and 5 bases separated the two germline ends. CDR3 length: 11 amino acids. Germline loops: CDR1 MNHEY, CDR2 SVGAGI. The CDR3 sequence: CASSSQYGYTF. CDR3 in DNA: TGTGCCAGCAGTTCCCAATATGGCTACACCTTC.

The CDR3 region is CASSGAMGTEAFF. CDR3 DNA: TGTGCCAGCAGCGGGGCCATGGGCACTGAAGCTTTCTTT. The genes are TRBV7-3 and TRBJ1-1; D possibly corresponds to TRBD1 (5 bases). Per the germline V gene, CDR1 is SGHTA and CDR2 is FQGTGA. This CDR3 spans 13 amino acids. V lost 5 bases to trimming and J lost 4 bases, with 11 bases between them. The full variable domain, in which reference TRBV7-3 and TRBJ1-1 provide the parts outside the CDR3, is GAGVSQTPSNKVTEKGKYVELRCDPISGHTALYWYRQSLGQGPEFLIYFQGTGAADDSGLPNDRFFAVRPEGSVSTLKIQRTERGDSAVYLCASSGAMGTEAFFGQGTRLTVV.

The rearrangement links TRBV7-5 to TRBJ1-4. TRBV7-5 has pseudogene status. The CDR3 has 15 amino acids. Here the CDR3 DNA reads TGTGTCAGAAGCCCGGGAGAAGTGCCTGGGGAAAAACTGTTTTTT. Encoded protein: CVRSPGEVPGEKLFF.

The V gene is TRBV4-1, the J gene TRBJ1-5, with a possible D match to TRBD1 (6 bases). Looked up from germline, CDR1 is MGHRA and CDR2 is YSYEKL. Trimming left V 1 base short and J 5 bases short, with 12 bases between. CDR3 length equals 15 residues. CDR3 bases: TGCGCCAGCAGCCAAGGAGAAACAGGGTATCAGCCCCAGCATTTT. This gives the protein CASSQGETGYQPQHF.

This clone appeared a single time. The chain carries TRBV7-3 and TRBJ2-1; the match to TRBD2 covers 7 bases. The V and J ends lost 2 bases and 2 bases, in that order; junction bases with no gene match: 6. The CDR3 contains 16 residues. Germline loops: CDR1 SGHTA, CDR2 FQGTGA. The CDR3 coding sequence is TGTGCCAGCAGCTTAGAGGGACTAACCCCCTACAATGAGCAGTTCTTC. Residues: CASSLEGLTPYNEQFF.

This sequence joins TRBV3-1 (or the pseudogene TRBV3-2) and TRBJ1-1; 9 positions agree with TRBD1. The CDR3 sequence is 15 residues long. CDR1 is LGHDT and CDR2 is YNNKEL in the germline V gene (reference sequence). With V trimmed by 4 bases and J by 10 bases, 13 bases remained unmatched. CDR3 DNA sequence: TGTGCCAGCAGCCCACAAGCCGGGACAGGGCGGAGAGCTTTCTTT. This translates into CASSPQAGTGRRAFF.

The chain has TRBV2 and TRBJ2-3; TRBD1 is a possible D gene (6 bases). Germline V CDR1 and CDR2: SNHLY, FYNNEI. Trimming took off 5 bases at V and 5 bases at J, with 8 bases between the two ends. The CDR3 has 12 amino acids. The CDR3 DNA is TGTGCCAGCAGTCAACAGGGAGATACGCAGTATTTT. This encodes CASSQQGDTQYF.

This chain links TRBV6-2 or TRBV6-3 with TRBJ2-3; D is unresolved. Germline CDR1 is MNHEY and CDR2 is SVGEGT. The germline V and J ends were trimmed by 6 bases and 5 bases, with 15 bases remaining between them. CDR3 size: 14 residues. The DNA of the CDR3 is TGTGCCAGCAGCTCATACAGTGTGAAAGATACGCAGTATTTT. This encodes CASSSYSVKDTQYF.